This TCR beta chain came from a study of blood T cell repertoires in COVID-19. The overall study: Sites in the United States, Italy and Spain provided acute and convalescent COVID-19 samples. The cDNA or gDNA used as material had been derived from T cells, B-cell-depleted T cells, or PBMCs.

Per the original data handling: The assay estimated nucleated cells by amplifying reference gene primers. The method was immunoSEQ multiplex PCR; TCRdb's version includes in-frame clones alone and lacks a portion of them. V and J calls and clone size come straight from that table; D and trimming were deduced from the DNA. The sample shows tens of thousands of clones, 80% of them seen only once. CDR1 and CDR2 from the germline V gene are LNHDA and SQIVND (reference sequence). V gave up 6 bases and J gave up 4 bases, with 10 bases separating them. The CDR3 length is 13 residues. This TCR derives from a woman in her seventies with acute or convalescent COVID-19. V usage is TRBV19 and J usage is TRBJ1-5, with D perhaps TRBD1 (5 bases). Sequencing was carried out using peripheral blood. The CDR3 reads CASRFGGNQPQHF. In DNA form, the CDR3 reads TGTGCCAGTAGATTCGGGGGGAATCAGCCCCAGCATTTT.